This T cell receptor (beta chain) was documented in a study of blood T cell repertoires in COVID-19. In the study overall: The United States, Italy and Spain supplied acute and convalescent COVID-19 samples. Sources were T cells, B-cell-depleted T cells, or PBMCs; the material itself was cDNA or gDNA.

This clone was detected once. Per the original methods: How many nucleated cells were present was estimated from reference gene primer amplification. Repertoires were generated with immunoSEQ multiplex PCR, while TCRdb's copy carries only in-frame clones and drops some. V and J calls and clone size follow that table, whereas D and trimming were derived from the DNA. This table holds approximately 300,000 clones, roughly 89% found once. The sequence was obtained from a man aged 35 to 55 with acute or convalescent COVID-19. The sequencing input was peripheral blood.

CDR3 region: CASRGGTGNEKLFF. CDR3 sequence (DNA): TGCGCCAGCAGGGGGGGGACAGGGAATGAAAAACTGTTTTTT. V gene TRBV5-1 combines with J gene TRBJ1-4; 9 bases align to TRBD1. From germline, CDR1 is SGHRS and CDR2 YFSETQ. V shed 5 bases and J 5 bases; nucleotides not matched to a gene: 4. This CDR3 is built from 14 residues.